The clone carrying this T cell receptor beta chain was observed a single time. Germline-derived CDR1 and CDR2 are LGHNA and YSLEER. The CDR3 extends over 13 amino acids. Deletions cut 1 base from V and 5 bases from J, with 7 bases between. Generated by immunoSEQ multiplex PCR, the TCRdb table keeps only in-frame clones and is missing some. There are about 230,000 clones in the sample; approximately 82% occur only once, and over 2% lies in the top ten. The data were obtained in a study of blood T cell repertoires in COVID-19. Turning to the study itself: Italy, Spain and the United States were the sources of the convalescent and acute COVID-19 samples. PBMCs, B-cell-depleted T cells, or T cells provided the cDNA or gDNA that made up the material.

The V and J genes are TRBV4-3 and TRBJ2-3; D might be TRBD1 (5 bases). The sample was peripheral blood. The TCR sequence derives from a middle-aged man who had recovered from COVID-19. Here the CDR3 reads CASSQGTRDTQYF. CDR3 nucleotides: TGCGCCAGCAGCCAAGGGACAAGAGATACGCAGTATTTT.